This TCR beta chain was captured in a study of blood T cell repertoires in COVID-19. Across the whole study: Whether acute or convalescent, the COVID-19 samples came from the United States, Italy and Spain.

The V segment lost 6 bases and the J segment 5 bases; nucleotides outside the gene matches: 5. CDR1 SQVTM and CDR2 ANQGSEA come from the germline V gene. This CDR3 comprises 12 residues. Measured with immunoSEQ multiplex PCR; TCRdb has only the in-frame clones, and not every one. The sample holds under 130,000 clones; 69% are singletons and the top ten take about 5.9%. This sequence was found in a man older than 75 with acute or convalescent COVID-19. The chain uses TRBV29-1 and TRBJ2-3, with TRBD1 matching over 7 bases. Specimen: peripheral blood. The chain's CDR3 is CSVDRVRDTQYF. In DNA, the CDR3 is TGCAGCGTCGACAGGGTCAGAGATACGCAGTATTTT.